This T cell receptor beta chain was identified during a study of T cell repertoires in ileal Crohn's disease. TCRdb keeps only in-frame clones here, not all; method: immunoSEQ multiplex PCR. This sample carries approximately 2,300 clones, more than 75% of them seen once, and the ten largest clones take roughly 13%. About this clone: Its target is not known.

The CDR3 has 14 amino acids. CDR1 SGHKS and CDR2 YYEKEE come from the germline V gene (reference sequence). The V and J ends lost 4 bases and 7 bases, in that order; junction bases with no gene match: 5. Study-level points and caveats: Compared with CD4 T cells, sorted CD8 cells carried more expanded clones.

Sequences were obtained from ileal tissue. The clonotype comes from an adult with Crohn's disease. This rearrangement joins TRBV5-5 to TRBJ1-6, with 7 positions matching TRBD1. CDR3 amino acids: CASSAGQPNSPLHF. The CDR3 region has the DNA TGTGCCAGCAGCGCGGGACAGCCAAATTCACCCCTCCACTTT.